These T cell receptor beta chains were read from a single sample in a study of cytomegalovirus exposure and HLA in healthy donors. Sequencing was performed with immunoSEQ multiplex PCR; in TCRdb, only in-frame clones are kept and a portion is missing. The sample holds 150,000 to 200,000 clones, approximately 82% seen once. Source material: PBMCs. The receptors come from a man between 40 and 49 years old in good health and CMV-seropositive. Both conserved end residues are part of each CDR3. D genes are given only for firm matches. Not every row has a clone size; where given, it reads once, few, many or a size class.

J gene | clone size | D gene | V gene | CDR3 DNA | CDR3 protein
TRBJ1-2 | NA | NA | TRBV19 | TGTGCCAGTACGGGGTATCCCCGGCCGTCCTTCTATGGCTACACCTTC | CASTGYPRPSFYGYTF
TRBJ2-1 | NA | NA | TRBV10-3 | TGTGCCATCAGTGGCATGAGTTCGAGACTATCTCGCAATGAGCAGTTCTTC | CAISGMSSRLSRNEQFF
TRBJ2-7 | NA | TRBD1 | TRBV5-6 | TGTGCCAGCAGCTTGGTCGGGACAGCATCCTACGAGCAGTACTTC | CASSLVGTASYEQYF
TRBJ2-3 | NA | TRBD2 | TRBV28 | TGTGCCAGCAGTTTACTAGCGGGAGCAGATACGCAGTATTTT | CASSLLAGADTQYF
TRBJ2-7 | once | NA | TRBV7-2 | TGTGCCAGCAGCTTAGGCGGACTGGGTAACGAGCAGTACTTC | CASSLGGLGNEQYF
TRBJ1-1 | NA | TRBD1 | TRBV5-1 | TGCGCCAGCAGCTTCGATAATGGACAGGGGGCTCATGAAGCTTTCTTT | CASSFDNGQGAHEAFF
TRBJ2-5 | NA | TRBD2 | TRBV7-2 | TGTGCCAGCAGCTCAGCAACGGGGGGGCAGTACTTC | CASSSATGGQYF
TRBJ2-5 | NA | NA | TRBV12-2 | TGTGCAAGTCGCCAGGGACAGGGGTACCAAGAGACCCAGTACTTC | CASRQGQGYQETQYF
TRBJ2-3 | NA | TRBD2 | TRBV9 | TGTGCCAGCAACCTAGTGGGGGGGACAGATACGCAGTATTTT | CASNLVGGTDTQYF
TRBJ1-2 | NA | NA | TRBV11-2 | TGTGCCAGCAGCTTAGATTTGGCCGCCGCTAACTATGGCTACACCTTC | CASSLDLAAANYGYTF
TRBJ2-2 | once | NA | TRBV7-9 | TGTGCCAGCAGCTTAGGGGCAAACACCGGGGAGCTGTTTTTT | CASSLGANTGELFF
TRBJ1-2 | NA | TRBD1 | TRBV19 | TGTGCCGTGACGAAGGGACAGGAAAGTAGCTACACCTTC | CAVTKGQESSYTF
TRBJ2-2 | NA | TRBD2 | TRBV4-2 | TGTGCCAGCAGCCAAGACGGTCTAGCGGGAGGAACCGGGGAGCTGTTTTTT | CASSQDGLAGGTGELFF
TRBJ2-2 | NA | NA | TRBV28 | TGTGCCAGCAGCGTGAGGGTGGGCCTCCGGGAGCTGTTTTTT | CASSVRVGLRELFF
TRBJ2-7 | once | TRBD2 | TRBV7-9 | TGTGCCAGCAGCTTAAGGAGCGGGAGTCCCCACGAGCAGTACTTC | CASSLRSGSPHEQYF
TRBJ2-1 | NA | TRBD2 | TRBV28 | TGTGCCAGTGCAGCGGGAAATGAGCAGTTCTTC | CASAAGNEQFF
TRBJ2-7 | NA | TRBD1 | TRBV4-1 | TGCGCCAGCAGCCGAAACCAGGACAGGTCCTACGAGCAGTACTTC | CASSRNQDRSYEQYF
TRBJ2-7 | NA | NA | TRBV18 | TGTGCCAGCTCACCCGGACAGCACGAGCAGTACTTC | CASSPGQHEQYF
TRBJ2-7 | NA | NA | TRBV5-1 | TGCGCCAGCAGCTTGGAAGCGGGTGGGTCCTACGAGCAGTACTTC | CASSLEAGGSYEQYF
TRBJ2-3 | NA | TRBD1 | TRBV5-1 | TGCGCCAGCAGCTTGGGTCAGGGGGTAACAGATACGCAGTATTTT | CASSLGQGVTDTQYF